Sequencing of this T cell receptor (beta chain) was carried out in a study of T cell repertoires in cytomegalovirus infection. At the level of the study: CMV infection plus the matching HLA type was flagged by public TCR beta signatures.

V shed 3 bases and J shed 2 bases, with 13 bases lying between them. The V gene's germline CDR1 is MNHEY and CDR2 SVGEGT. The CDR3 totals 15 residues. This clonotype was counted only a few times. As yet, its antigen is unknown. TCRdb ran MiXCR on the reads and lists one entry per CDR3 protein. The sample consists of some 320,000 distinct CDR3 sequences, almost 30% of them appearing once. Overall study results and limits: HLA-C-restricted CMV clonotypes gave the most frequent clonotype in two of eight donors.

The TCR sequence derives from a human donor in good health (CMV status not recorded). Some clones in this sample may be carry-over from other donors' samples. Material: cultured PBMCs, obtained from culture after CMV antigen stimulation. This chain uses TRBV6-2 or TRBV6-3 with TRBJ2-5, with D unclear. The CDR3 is CASSYNWADQETQYF. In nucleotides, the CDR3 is TGTGCCAGCAGTTATAATTGGGCGGATCAAGAGACCCAGTACTTC.